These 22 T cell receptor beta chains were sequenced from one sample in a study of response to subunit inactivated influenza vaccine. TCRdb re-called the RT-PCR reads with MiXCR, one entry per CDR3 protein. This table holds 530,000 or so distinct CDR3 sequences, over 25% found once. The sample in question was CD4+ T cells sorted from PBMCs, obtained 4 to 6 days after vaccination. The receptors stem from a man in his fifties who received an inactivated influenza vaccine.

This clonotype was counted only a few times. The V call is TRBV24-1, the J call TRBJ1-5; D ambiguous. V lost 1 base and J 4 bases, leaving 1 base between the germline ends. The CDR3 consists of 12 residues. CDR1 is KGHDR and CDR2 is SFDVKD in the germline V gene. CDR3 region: CATSDFNQPQHF. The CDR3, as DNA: TGTGCCACCAGTGATTTTAATCAGCCCCAGCATTTT.

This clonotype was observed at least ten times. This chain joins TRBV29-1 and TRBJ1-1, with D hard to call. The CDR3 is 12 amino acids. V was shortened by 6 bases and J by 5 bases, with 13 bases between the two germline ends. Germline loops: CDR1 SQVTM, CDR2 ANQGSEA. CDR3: CSVKRLGTEAFF. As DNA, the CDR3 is TGCAGCGTAAAGAGGCTGGGGACTGAAGCTTTCTTT.

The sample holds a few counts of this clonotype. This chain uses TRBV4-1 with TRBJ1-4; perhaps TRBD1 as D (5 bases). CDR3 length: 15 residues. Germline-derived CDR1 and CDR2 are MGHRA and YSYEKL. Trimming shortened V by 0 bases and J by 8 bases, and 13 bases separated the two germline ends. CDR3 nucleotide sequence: TGCGCCAGCAGCCAAGATTCGGACATTCTCGAAAAACTGTTTTTT. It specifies CASSQDSDILEKLFF.

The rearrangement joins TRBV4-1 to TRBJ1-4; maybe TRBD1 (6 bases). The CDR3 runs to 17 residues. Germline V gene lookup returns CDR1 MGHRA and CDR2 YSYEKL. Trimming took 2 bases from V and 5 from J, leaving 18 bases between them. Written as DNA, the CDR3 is TGCGCCAGCAGCCAAAGAAGTACAGGGAGGATCAATGAAAAACTGTTTTTT. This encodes CASSQRSTGRINEKLFF.

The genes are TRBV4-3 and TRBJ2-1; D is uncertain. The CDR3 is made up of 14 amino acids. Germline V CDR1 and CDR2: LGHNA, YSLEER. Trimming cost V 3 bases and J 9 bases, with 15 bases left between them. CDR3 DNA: TGCGCCAGCAGCCAGCAAAGAGGTTTGGTTGAGCAGTTCTTC. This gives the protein CASSQQRGLVEQFF.

The CDR3 sequence is CSAPALASTDTQYF. In DNA, the CDR3 is TGCAGTGCACCAGCGTTGGCGTCAACAGATACGCAGTATTTT. This chain connects TRBV20-1 to TRBJ2-3; D remains unclear. V gave up 6 bases and J gave up 3 bases, with 16 bases separating them. The V gene's germline CDR1 is DFQATT and CDR2 SNEGSKA (reference sequence). The CDR3 has 14 residues.

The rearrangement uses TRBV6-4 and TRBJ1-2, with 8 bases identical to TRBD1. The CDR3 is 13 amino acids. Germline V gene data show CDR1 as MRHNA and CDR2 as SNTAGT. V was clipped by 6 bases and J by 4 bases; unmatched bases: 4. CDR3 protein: CASSHGTGYGYTF. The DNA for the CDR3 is TGTGCCAGCAGCCACGGGACAGGCTATGGCTACACCTTC.

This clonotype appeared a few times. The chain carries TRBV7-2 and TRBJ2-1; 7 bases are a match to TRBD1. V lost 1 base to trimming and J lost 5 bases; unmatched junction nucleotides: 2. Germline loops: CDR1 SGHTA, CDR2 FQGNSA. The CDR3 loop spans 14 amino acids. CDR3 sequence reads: CASSLGTGHNEQFF. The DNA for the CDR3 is TGTGCCAGCAGCTTAGGGACAGGACACAATGAGCAGTTCTTC.

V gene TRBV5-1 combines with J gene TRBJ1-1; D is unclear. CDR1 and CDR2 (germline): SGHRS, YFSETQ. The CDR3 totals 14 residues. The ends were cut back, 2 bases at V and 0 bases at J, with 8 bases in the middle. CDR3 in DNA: TGCGCCAGCAGCTTTGAATCAGTGAACACTGAAGCTTTCTTT. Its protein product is CASSFESVNTEAFF.

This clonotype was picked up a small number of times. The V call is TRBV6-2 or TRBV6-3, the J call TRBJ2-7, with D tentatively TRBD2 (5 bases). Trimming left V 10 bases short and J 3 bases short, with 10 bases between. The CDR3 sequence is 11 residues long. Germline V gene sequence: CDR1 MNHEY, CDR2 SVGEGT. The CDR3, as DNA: TGTGCCACCGGGGAATTCTACGAGCAGTACTTC. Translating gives CATGEFYEQYF.

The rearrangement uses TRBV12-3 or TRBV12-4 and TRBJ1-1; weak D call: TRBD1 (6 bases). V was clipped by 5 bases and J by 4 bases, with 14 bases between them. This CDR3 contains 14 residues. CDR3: CASSADRFGTEAFF. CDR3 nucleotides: TGTGCCAGCAGTGCGGACAGATTTGGCACTGAAGCTTTCTTT.

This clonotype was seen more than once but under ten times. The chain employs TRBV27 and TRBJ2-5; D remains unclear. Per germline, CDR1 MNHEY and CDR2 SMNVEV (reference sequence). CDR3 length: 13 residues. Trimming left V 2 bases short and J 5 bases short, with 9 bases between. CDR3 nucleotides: TGTGCCAGCAGTTTAAGGGCCAGGGAGACCCAGTACTTC. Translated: CASSLRARETQYF.

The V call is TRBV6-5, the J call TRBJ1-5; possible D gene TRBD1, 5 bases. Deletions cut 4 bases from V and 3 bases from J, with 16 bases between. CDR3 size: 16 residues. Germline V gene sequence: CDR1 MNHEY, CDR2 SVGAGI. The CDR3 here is CASSSTPGRDNQPQHF. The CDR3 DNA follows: TGTGCCAGCAGTTCCACCCCGGGACGTGACAATCAGCCCCAGCATTTT.

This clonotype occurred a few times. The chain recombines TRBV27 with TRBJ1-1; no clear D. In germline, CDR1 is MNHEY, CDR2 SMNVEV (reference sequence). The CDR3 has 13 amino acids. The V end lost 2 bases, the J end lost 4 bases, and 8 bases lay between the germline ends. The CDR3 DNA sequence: TGTGCCAGCAGTTTAGCCCGGGGCACTGAAGCTTTCTTT. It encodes CASSLARGTEAFF.

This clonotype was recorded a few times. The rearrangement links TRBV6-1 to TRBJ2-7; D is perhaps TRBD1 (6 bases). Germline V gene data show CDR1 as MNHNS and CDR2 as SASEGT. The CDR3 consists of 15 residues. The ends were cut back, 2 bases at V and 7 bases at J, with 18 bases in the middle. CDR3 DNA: TGTGCCAGCAGTGAATTTGTCAGCAAAGGGGGAGAGCAGTACTTC. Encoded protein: CASSEFVSKGGEQYF.

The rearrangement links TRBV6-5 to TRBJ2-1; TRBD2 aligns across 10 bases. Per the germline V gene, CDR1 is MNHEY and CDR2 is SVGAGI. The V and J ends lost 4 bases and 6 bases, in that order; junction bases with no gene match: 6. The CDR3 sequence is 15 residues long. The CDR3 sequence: CASSSPSGGTNEQFF. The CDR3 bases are TGTGCCAGCAGTTCCCCTAGCGGGGGAACCAATGAGCAGTTCTTC.

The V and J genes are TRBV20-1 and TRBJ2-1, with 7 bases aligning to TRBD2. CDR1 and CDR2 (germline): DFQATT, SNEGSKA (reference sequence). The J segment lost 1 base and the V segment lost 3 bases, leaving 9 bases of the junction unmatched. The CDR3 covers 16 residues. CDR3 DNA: TGCAGTGCTAGGGATTTGCTAGCGGTATCCTACAATGAGCAGTTCTTC. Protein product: CSARDLLAVSYNEQFF.

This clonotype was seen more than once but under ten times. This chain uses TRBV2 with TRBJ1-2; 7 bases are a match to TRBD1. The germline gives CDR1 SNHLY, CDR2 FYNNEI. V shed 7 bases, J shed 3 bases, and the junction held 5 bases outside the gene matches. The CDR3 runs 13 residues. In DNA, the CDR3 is TGTGCCAGCAACGTTGGGACAGACTATGGCTACACCTTC. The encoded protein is CASNVGTDYGYTF. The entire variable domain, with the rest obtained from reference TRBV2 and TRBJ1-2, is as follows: EPEVTQTPSHQVTQMGQEVILRCVPISNHLYFYWYRQILGQKVEFLVSFYNNEISEKSEIFDDQFSVERPDGSNFTLKIRSTKLEDSAMYFCASNVGTDYGYTFGSGTRLTVV.

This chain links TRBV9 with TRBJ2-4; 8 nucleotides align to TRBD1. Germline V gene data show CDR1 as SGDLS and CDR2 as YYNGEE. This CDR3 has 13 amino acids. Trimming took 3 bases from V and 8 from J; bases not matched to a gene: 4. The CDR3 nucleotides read TGTGCCAGCAGCGCAATGACAGGGGACATTCAGTACTTC. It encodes CASSAMTGDIQYF.

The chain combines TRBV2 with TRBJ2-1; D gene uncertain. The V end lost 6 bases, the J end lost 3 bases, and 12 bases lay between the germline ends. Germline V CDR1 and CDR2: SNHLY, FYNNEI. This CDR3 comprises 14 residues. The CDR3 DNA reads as TGTGCCAGCAGGGGTAGTGGGGTCTACAATGAGCAGTTCTTC. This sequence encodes CASRGSGVYNEQFF.

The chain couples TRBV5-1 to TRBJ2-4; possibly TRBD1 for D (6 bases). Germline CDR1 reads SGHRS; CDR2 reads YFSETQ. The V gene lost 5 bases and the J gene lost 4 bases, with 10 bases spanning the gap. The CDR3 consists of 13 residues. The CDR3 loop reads CASSNGQKNIQYF. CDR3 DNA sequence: TGCGCCAGCAGTAACGGACAGAAAAACATTCAGTACTTC.

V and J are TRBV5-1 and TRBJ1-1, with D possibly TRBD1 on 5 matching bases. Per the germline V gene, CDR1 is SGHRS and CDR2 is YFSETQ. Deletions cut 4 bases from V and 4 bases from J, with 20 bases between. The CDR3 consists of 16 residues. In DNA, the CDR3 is TGCGCCAGCAGCCTCTACCCCGGGGCCGGTCGCACTGAAGCTTTCTTT. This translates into CASSLYPGAGRTEAFF.